The sequence of this T cell receptor beta chain was determined in a study of blood T cell repertoires in COVID-19. The overall study: COVID-19 samples collected from the United States, Italy and Spain covered acute and convalescent phases. In each case, the material was cDNA or gDNA derived from T cells, B-cell-depleted T cells, or PBMCs.

Original processing methods: Reference gene primer amplification yielded estimated nucleated cell counts. Repertoires were generated with immunoSEQ multiplex PCR, while TCRdb's copy carries only in-frame clones and drops some. V, J and clone size reflect that table, while D and trimming were determined from the DNA. Among around 700,000 clones listed, 80% to 90% were seen once. CDR3 length: 13 amino acids. Germline V gives CDR1 MNHEY, CDR2 SVGAGI. V was cut by 6 bases and J by 4 bases, with 10 bases left in between. The sample consisted of peripheral blood. The source of this sequence is a woman younger than 30 with acute or convalescent COVID-19. The chain combines TRBV6-5 with TRBJ1-5; D unclear. Written as DNA, the CDR3 is TGTGCCAGCAGAGGGAGGGTTAATCAGCCCCAGCATTTT. Translation: CASRGRVNQPQHF.